One and the same sample provided the 24 T cell receptor beta chains below, sequenced in a study of blood T cell repertoires in COVID-19 (dated by TCRdb to 2018 to 2020). Libraries were made using the immunoSEQ multiplex PCR assay. TCRdb carries this immuneACCESS record with in-frame sequences only. Its versions omit some clonotypes, under half of them owing to an unresolved V gene in the studies checked, with the rest unexplained. Counted in this sample were about 200,000 clones; approximately 90% of them appeared once. The ten largest account for about a sixth of the sample. Sequences were obtained from peripheral blood. The receptors were sampled from a man in his fifties or sixties with COVID-19, enrolled during active disease.

The V and J genes are TRBV29-1 and TRBJ2-5; 13 positions match TRBD2. The V gene end was trimmed by 6 bases and the J gene end by 5 bases; junction bases not matched to a gene: 12. The germline V gene has CDR1 SQVTM and CDR2 ANQGSEA. The CDR3 consists of 16 residues. The CDR3 nucleotides are TGCAGCGTAGAGTGGTGGACTAGCGGGAGTGATGAGACCCAGTACTTC. Its protein product is CSVEWWTSGSDETQYF.

This clone came up once. V usage is TRBV21-1 and J usage is TRBJ2-2; the DNA was not used to check the table's D call, TRBD1. TRBV21-1 is a pseudogene segment. The CDR3 is 20 amino acids. CDR3 nucleotide sequence: TGTGCCAGCAGCAAAGGGGCCGGGACAGGGGGCTCTAGTAACACCGGGGAGCTGTTTTTT. Protein product: CASSKGAGTGGSSNTGELFF.

The chain employs TRBV21-1 and TRBJ2-7; TRBD1 is the table's D call, not checked against the DNA. TRBV21-1 is a pseudogene segment. CDR3 length: 16 residues. The CDR3 coding sequence is TGTGCCAGCAGCAAAGATGGGACAGGGAGTGGGTACGAGCAGTACTTC. Translating gives CASSKDGTGSGYEQYF.

This clone was seen a handful of times. The chain uses TRBV7-9 and TRBJ2-7; TRBD2 matches 10 bases. The ends lost 1 base at V and 4 bases at J; junction bases unmatched: 7. CDR3 length: 16 residues. CDR1 is SEHNR, CDR2 FQNEAQ, per germline (reference sequence). The DNA of the CDR3 is TGTGCCAGCAGCTTAGTTGTGTCTAGCGGGAGTTACGAGCAGTACTTC. Protein product: CASSLVVSSGSYEQYF.

V gene TRBV3-1 (or the pseudogene TRBV3-2) combines with J gene TRBJ1-2; TRBD1 might be the D (5 bases). Germline V gene data show CDR1 as LGHDT and CDR2 as YNNKEL (reference sequence). This CDR3 contains 14 residues. Trimming stripped 1 base from V and 7 bases from J, with 13 bases between. The CDR3 loop reads CASSQVVAGSGYTF. The CDR3 nucleotides are TGTGCCAGCAGCCAAGTGGTCGCAGGGTCTGGCTACACCTTC.

The gene calls are TRBV9 and TRBJ2-2; D remains unclear. CDR1 is SGDLS and CDR2 is YYNGEE in the germline V gene. Trimming left V 4 bases short and J 2 bases short, with 3 bases between. The CDR3 runs 12 residues. The DNA of the CDR3 is TGTGCCAGCAGCCTTAACACCGGGGAGCTGTTTTTT. The encoded protein is CASSLNTGELFF.

In its sample, this clone was seen a few times. The rearrangement links TRBV6-5 to TRBJ1-5; a possible D gene is TRBD1 (6 bases). Germline V gene data show CDR1 as MNHEY and CDR2 as SVGAGI. The CDR3 contains 14 residues. Trimming removed 5 bases from V and 7 bases from J, with 15 bases in between. Written as DNA, the CDR3 is TGTGCCAGCAGTCTACAGGGTAGTAGGCAGCCCCAGCATTTT. Translation: CASSLQGSRQPQHF.

This clone has just one count. This chain links TRBV5-3 with TRBJ1-3; D ambiguous. TRBV5-3 is designated an ORF whose function remains uncertain. Trimming shortened V by 0 bases and J by 0 bases, and 10 bases separated the two germline ends. There are 16 residues in the CDR3. The CDR3 DNA sequence: TGTGCCAGAAGCTTGGGGAGGGATTGCTCTGGAAACACCATATATTTT. Its translation: CARSLGRDCSGNTIYF.

The J gene is TRBJ1-2, the V gene TRBV6-5, with D perhaps matching TRBD1 (5 bases). The CDR3 spans 14 residues. The V end lost 6 bases, the J end lost 0 bases, and 11 bases lay between the germline ends. Germline values: CDR1 MNHEY, CDR2 SVGAGI. Written as DNA, the CDR3 is TGTGCCAGCAGCTCCGCAGGGTCTAACTATGGCTACACCTTC. Protein sequence: CASSSAGSNYGYTF.

The chain recombines TRBV6-5 with TRBJ2-2, with D uncertain. The CDR3 consists of 12 residues. V was clipped by 6 bases and J by 3 bases, with 5 bases between them. Germline V gene data show CDR1 as MNHEY and CDR2 as SVGAGI. The CDR3 region is CASRRDTGELFF. CDR3 bases: TGTGCCAGCAGACGGGACACCGGGGAGCTGTTTTTT.

CDR3 amino acids: CATSQSGRRQHF. The CDR3, as DNA: TGTGCCACCAGCCAGTCCGGGAGACGTCAGCATTTT. This rearrangement joins TRBV24-1 to TRBJ1-5, with unresolved D. The CDR3 extends over 12 amino acids. Looked up from germline, CDR1 is KGHDR and CDR2 is SFDVKD. The V and J ends lost 7 bases and 13 bases respectively, with 16 bases between them.

J is TRBJ1-4 and V is TRBV11-1; TRBD1 might be the D (6 bases). Germline assignment: CDR1 SGHAT and CDR2 FQDESV (reference sequence). The CDR3 spans 14 residues. The germline V and J ends were trimmed by 3 bases and 8 bases, with 13 bases remaining between them. The CDR3 loop is CASSFRDTGEKLFF. CDR3 sequence (DNA): TGTGCCAGCAGCTTCCGGGACACCGGAGAAAAACTGTTTTTT.

This clone was recorded only once. The V gene is TRBV2, the J gene TRBJ1-1, with a possible D match to TRBD1 (5 bases). Germline V gene lookup returns CDR1 SNHLY and CDR2 FYNNEI. This CDR3 contains 14 residues. Trimming removed 5 bases from V and 2 bases from J, with 12 bases in between. CDR3 bases: TGTGCCAGCAGTTATGACAGATATAACACTGAAGCTTTCTTT. Its translation is CASSYDRYNTEAFF.

J is TRBJ1-6 and V is TRBV14; perhaps TRBD1 as D (5 bases). Trimming took off 4 bases at V and 0 bases at J, with 7 bases between the two ends. This CDR3 has 15 amino acids. CDR1 and CDR2 from the germline V gene are SGHDN and FVKESK. The CDR3 DNA reads TGTGCCAGCAGCCTCAGGGACTCCTATAATTCACCCCTCCACTTT. It encodes CASSLRDSYNSPLHF.

This clone was observed once. The rearrangement uses TRBV5-4 and TRBJ2-6; D perhaps matches TRBD1 (5 bases). The V gene lost 0 bases and the J gene lost 4 bases, with 8 bases spanning the gap. CDR3 size: 15 residues. Germline V CDR1 and CDR2: SGHNT, YYREEE (reference sequence). CDR3 region: CASSLAGFGANVLTF. DNA for the CDR3: TGTGCCAGCAGCTTGGCAGGGTTCGGGGCCAACGTCCTGACTTTC.

This clone was observed a handful of times. This CDR3 reads CASSPRSGGNNEQFF. Written as DNA, the CDR3 is TGTGCCAGCAGCCCACGAAGCGGAGGGAACAATGAGCAGTTCTTC. The V call is TRBV4-2, the J call TRBJ2-1; D might be TRBD2 (6 bases). There are 15 residues in the CDR3. Trimming stripped 4 bases from V and 5 bases from J, with 15 bases between. Germline V lookup: CDR1 LGHNA, CDR2 YNFKEQ.

The rearrangement links TRBV7-2 to TRBJ2-6; weak D call: TRBD1 (5 bases). The germline V and J ends were trimmed by 2 bases and 2 bases, with 10 bases remaining between them. The germline V gene encodes CDR1 SGHTA and CDR2 FQGNSA. The CDR3 totals 16 residues. The CDR3 DNA sequence: TGTGCCAGCAGCTTAAGGGGCCCTACTGGGGCCAACGTCCTGACTTTC. Its translation is CASSLRGPTGANVLTF.

V and J are TRBV6-5 and TRBJ2-7, with 8 bases identical to TRBD2. The CDR3 extends over 14 amino acids. Germline CDR1 is MNHEY and CDR2 is SVGAGI. With 2 bases clipped from V and 3 bases from J, the junction kept 3 bases outside the gene matches. CDR3 DNA: TGTGCCAGCAGTTACGAGCGGGAGTTCTACGAGCAGTACTTC. Translation gives CASSYEREFYEQYF.

V is TRBV7-9 and J is TRBJ2-5; 9 nucleotides line up with TRBD2. The CDR3 loop spans 14 amino acids. The germline gives CDR1 SEHNR, CDR2 FQNEAQ (reference sequence). Trimming cost V 1 base and J 5 bases; bases outside gene matches: 2. The CDR3 loop reads CASSLGTSVETQYF. For the CDR3, the DNA is TGTGCCAGCAGCTTAGGGACTAGCGTCGAGACCCAGTACTTC.

The chain combines TRBV6-5 with TRBJ2-5; perhaps TRBD1 as D (6 bases). V gave up 6 bases and J gave up 7 bases, with 15 bases separating them. CDR3 length: 13 residues. Germline CDR1 MNHEY, CDR2 SVGAGI. The CDR3 region has the DNA TGTGCCAGCAGACGACAGGCTGCGGGGACCCAGTACTTC. It encodes CASRRQAAGTQYF.

The chain combines TRBV18 with TRBJ2-2; 9 nucleotides match TRBD2. Germline assignment: CDR1 KGHSH and CDR2 LQKENI. V lost 4 bases to trimming and J lost 5 bases; unmatched junction nucleotides: 8. The CDR3 has 16 amino acids. CDR3 sequence: CASSRASGARTGELFF. The CDR3 DNA reads TGTGCCAGCTCACGTGCTAGCGGGGCTAGGACCGGGGAGCTGTTTTTT.

V gene TRBV2 combines with J gene TRBJ2-3; 11 bases map to TRBD1. Germline trimming cut 4 bases from V and 5 bases from J; bases unmatched to any gene: 8. Looked up from germline, CDR1 is SNHLY and CDR2 is FYNNEI. The CDR3 spans 16 residues. The CDR3 coding sequence is TGTGCCAGCAGTGCAGGACAGGGGGCGCCCGGAGATACGCAGTATTTT. Encoded protein: CASSAGQGAPGDTQYF.

The CDR3 here is CASSPGTSGRAEFF. CDR3 DNA: TGTGCCAGCAGCCCAGGGACTAGCGGGAGGGCGGAGTTCTTC. This sequence joins TRBV11-2 and TRBJ2-1, with TRBD2 identical over 16 bases. The CDR3 is 14 amino acids. V gave up 5 bases and J gave up 14 bases; unmatched junction bases: 6. Looked up from germline, CDR1 is SGHAT and CDR2 is FQNNGV.

V and J are TRBV3-1 (or the pseudogene TRBV3-2) and TRBJ2-5, with TRBD1 matching over 11 bases. The CDR3 length is 15 residues. V lost 2 bases to trimming and J lost 4 bases; unmatched junction nucleotides: 3. Germline V gene lookup returns CDR1 LGHDT and CDR2 YNNKEL (reference sequence). CDR3 nucleotide sequence: TGTGCCAGCAGCCAATGGGGACAGGGGGGAGAGACCCAGTACTTC. Its protein is CASSQWGQGGETQYF.